Listed below are T cell receptor beta chains from one sample, sequenced in a study of chemoradiotherapy in HPV16-positive cancers. Clones were sequenced by immunoSEQ multiplex PCR, and TCRdb holds only the in-frame ones, with some missing. The sample lists 15,000 to 20,000 clones; roughly 90% were seen once. The sample here was blood, taken from a patient who underwent chemoradiotherapy. These receptors came from a human donor with HPV-associated anogenital cancer. Each CDR3 is given with its conserved first and last residue. The D gene is left open where the match is weak.

13 NA TRBJ2-1 TRBV7-9 CASSSPTSWEQFF
13 NA TRBJ1-1 TRBV6-4 CASSERSNTEAFF
15 NA TRBJ2-1 TRBV27 CASSHGTFTSNEQFF
15 TRBD1 TRBJ1-2 TRBV5-1 CASSLSTGDNYGYTF
16 TRBD2 TRBJ2-3 TRBV5-1 CASFPSSGLSTDTQYF
13 NA TRBJ1-1 TRBV7-2 CASSLMVNTEAFF
14 NA TRBJ1-5 TRBV27 CASSLGLKDQPQHF
15 TRBD1 TRBJ2-7 TRBV4-2 CASSPWGQGTYEQYF
18 TRBD2 TRBJ2-4 TRBV18 CASSPGLAGGLAKNIQYF
15 TRBD2 TRBJ2-1 TRBV5-1 CASTISGSSYNEQFF
13 NA TRBJ1-1 TRBV10-3 CAISEDPPRQAFF
15 NA TRBJ1-2 TRBV28 CASSLGQPVVYGYTF
16 NA TRBJ2-2 TRBV5-1 CASRRAGNLNTGELFF
15 TRBD1 TRBJ2-5 TRBV6-5 CASSYDGAGGETQYF
17 TRBD2 TRBJ2-1 TRBV5-4 CASSSGTSGRAANEQFF
17 TRBD1 TRBJ2-6 TRBV7-9 CASSAKQGASGANVLTF
13 NA TRBJ2-1 TRBV7-6 CASSLNSYNEQFF
15 NA TRBJ2-6 TRBV6-5 CASSLDRSGANVLTF
16 NA TRBJ1-2 TRBV28 CATLLTDGGFNYGYTF
15 NA TRBJ1-1 TRBV19 CASSADGLMNTEAFF
14 NA TRBJ1-2 TRBV28 CASRGFQGNYGYTF
15 TRBD1 TRBJ1-2 TRBV7-2 CASNQRTGEGWGYTF
15 NA TRBJ1-6 TRBV18 CASSPVGGDNSPLHF
14 NA TRBJ1-4 TRBV5-1 CASSRLQGHEKLFF
14 NA TRBJ2-4 TRBV19 CASSSWTRDNIQYF
15 NA TRBJ2-7 TRBV15 CATSTPLGGTYEQYF
16 TRBD2 TRBJ2-3 TRBV27 CASSLRAGVSTDTQYF
15 NA TRBJ2-3 TRBV10-3 CAIKGGPSSTDTQYF
13 NA TRBJ2-2 TRBV19 CASMANAAWELFF
14 NA TRBJ1-1 TRBV7-2 CASSFDRSNTEAFF
15 NA TRBJ1-3 TRBV23-1 CASSQSGACGNTIYF
15 TRBD1 TRBJ1-6 TRBV5-6 CASSLPGGRSSPLHF
18 TRBD2 TRBJ2-4 TRBV4-1 CASSQEISGGAAKNIQYF
15 TRBD1 TRBJ2-7 TRBV6-5 CASSGEGQGGYEQYF
17 TRBD2 TRBJ2-3 TRBV4-2 CASSQGSSSGGSDTQYF
15 NA TRBJ2-1 TRBV7-9 CASSPSGESYNEQFF
14 NA TRBJ1-1 TRBV9 CASSAGHQNTEAFF
14 TRBD1 TRBJ1-2 TRBV27 CASRASGGAEGYTF
14 NA TRBJ1-6 TRBV27 CAASTGRVGSPLHF
16 TRBD1 TRBJ2-3 TRBV11-2 CASSTYRDRLKDTQYF
13 NA TRBJ1-1 TRBV18 CASSRTQNTEAFF
16 NA TRBJ1-6 TRBV5-4 CASSLALGQGKSPLHF
15 TRBD1 TRBJ1-5 TRBV6-6 CASSDQGQGFQPQHF
15 TRBD2 TRBJ2-7 TRBV6-6 CASSYSVAGSYEQYF
14 TRBD1 TRBJ1-3 TRBV5-1 CASSPDRGVNTIYF
13 NA TRBJ2-1 TRBV5-1 CASSLGFNNEQFF
21 TRBD1 TRBJ2-7 TRBV14 CASSQEGFSLLGTVSSYEQYF
17 NA TRBJ1-1 TRBV7-9 CASSLVAGGGGYTEAFF
15 TRBD1 TRBJ2-2 TRBV19 CASSFQGTGAGELFF
14 TRBD2 TRBJ2-5 TRBV7-9 CASSQPPGGQTQYF